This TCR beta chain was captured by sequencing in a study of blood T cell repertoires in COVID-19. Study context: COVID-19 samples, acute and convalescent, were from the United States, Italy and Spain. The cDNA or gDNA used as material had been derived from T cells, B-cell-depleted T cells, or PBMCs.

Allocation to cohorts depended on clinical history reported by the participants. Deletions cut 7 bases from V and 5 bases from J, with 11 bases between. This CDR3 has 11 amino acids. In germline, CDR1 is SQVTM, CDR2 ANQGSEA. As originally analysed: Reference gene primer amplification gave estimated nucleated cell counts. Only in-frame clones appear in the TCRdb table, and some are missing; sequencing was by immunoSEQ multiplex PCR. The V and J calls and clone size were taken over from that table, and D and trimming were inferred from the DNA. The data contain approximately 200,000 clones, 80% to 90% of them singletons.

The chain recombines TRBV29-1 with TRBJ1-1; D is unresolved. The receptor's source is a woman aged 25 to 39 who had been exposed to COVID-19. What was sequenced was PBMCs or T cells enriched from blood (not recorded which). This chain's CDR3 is CSGAAGTEAFF. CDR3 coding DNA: TGCAGCGGCGCAGCGGGGACTGAAGCTTTCTTT.